The 28 T cell receptor beta chains below come from one sample, sequenced in a study of early T cells in non-severe SARS-CoV-2 infection. From the 5' RACE reads, TCRdb called clonotypes with MiXCR, one entry per CDR3 protein. The data show 35,000 to 40,000 distinct CDR3 sequences, roughly 6.2% seen once. Sample: whole blood. These receptors were obtained from an adult who was a healthcare worker with PCR-confirmed SARS-CoV-2 infection or an uninfected control (not recorded which).

This clonotype was found many times. This sequence joins TRBV15 and TRBJ2-3; D tentatively fits TRBD1 or TRBD2 (6 bases each). CDR1 is LNHNV, CDR2 YYDKDF, per germline (reference sequence). This CDR3 has 13 amino acids. Trimming stripped 6 bases from V and 8 bases from J, with 15 bases between. The CDR3 DNA follows: TGTGCCACCAGGTTGGGGGGCCTAGGTACGCAGTATTTT. Amino acids: CATRLGGLGTQYF.

This clonotype was seen repeatedly, ten times or more. The chain combines TRBV7-8 with TRBJ2-1, with 8 bases aligning to TRBD2. V was clipped by 5 bases and J by 2 bases; unmatched bases: 11. This CDR3 is built from 17 residues. Germline CDR1 SGHVS, CDR2 FQNEAQ. The CDR3 loop reads CASSVLLSGVPYNEQFF. For the CDR3, the DNA is TGTGCCAGCAGCGTACTCCTTAGCGGGGTGCCCTACAATGAGCAGTTCTTC.

This clonotype was picked up many times. The chain recombines TRBV12-3 or TRBV12-4 with TRBJ1-5; D is uncertain. Trimming left V 3 bases short and J 5 bases short, with 5 bases between. The CDR3 extends over 12 amino acids. The CDR3 loop is CASSFGDQPQHF. The CDR3 DNA follows: TGTGCCAGCAGTTTCGGGGATCAGCCCCAGCATTTT.

In its sample, this clonotype was seen many times. The V call is TRBV10-3, the J call TRBJ2-5; TRBD1 matches at 11 bases. J gave up 5 bases and V 6 bases, and 5 bases lay outside the gene matches. Germline V gene sequence: CDR1 ENHRY, CDR2 SYGVKD. The CDR3 consists of 14 residues. The CDR3 sequence: CAIRGTGGIETQYF. Written as DNA, the CDR3 is TGTGCCATCAGGGGGACAGGGGGGATCGAGACCCAGTACTTC.

This clonotype showed up many times. The CDR3 end shows no conserved phenylalanine or tryptophan, and so a read error is likely. The chain recombines TRBV15 with TRBJ2-7; D is perhaps TRBD1 (6 bases). Germline V gene sequence: CDR1 LNHNV, CDR2 YYDKDF (reference sequence). The CDR3 contains 13 residues. V was shortened by 8 bases and J by 2 bases, with 13 bases between the two germline ends. The CDR3 DNA follows: TGTGCCACCTACAGGGAGCGCCCCTACGAGCAGTACCTC. This translates into CATYRERPYEQYL.

This clonotype was detected ten times or more. The CDR3 is CASSQPQGRNEQFF. CDR3 bases: TGTGCCAGCAGCCAACCACAGGGTCGCAATGAGCAGTTCTTC. The V and J genes are TRBV3-1 and TRBJ2-1, with a tentative D call TRBD1 (6 bases). CDR1 and CDR2 from the germline V gene are LGHDT and YNNKEL (reference sequence). The CDR3 runs 14 residues. The ends were cut back, 2 bases at V and 6 bases at J, with 11 bases in the middle.

This clonotype was seen a handful of times. The gene calls are TRBV4-3 and TRBJ2-1, with 12 bases identical to TRBD2. CDR1 and CDR2 (germline): LGHNA, YSLEER. The CDR3 is made up of 18 amino acids. V lost 0 bases to trimming and J lost 0 bases; unmatched junction nucleotides: 3. The chain's CDR3 is CASSQDTSGGTSYNEQFF. CDR3 in DNA: TGCGCCAGCAGCCAAGATACTAGCGGGGGGACCTCCTACAATGAGCAGTTCTTC.

This clonotype occurred many times. The chain links TRBV3-1 to TRBJ1-1, with TRBD1 as a possible D gene (6 bases). The CDR3 runs 14 residues. Germline V CDR1 and CDR2: LGHDT, YNNKEL (reference sequence). The V end was cut by 7 bases, the J end by 3 bases, with 15 bases between. The CDR3 here is CASIDGGLHTEAFF. For the CDR3, the DNA is TGTGCCAGCATTGATGGGGGGCTCCACACTGAAGCTTTCTTT.

This clonotype was counted between two and nine times. The rearrangement uses TRBV11-2 and TRBJ2-1, with D maybe TRBD2 (6 bases). CDR1 SGHAT and CDR2 FQNNGV come from the germline V gene. Trimming took 3 bases from V and 7 from J, leaving 10 bases between them. The CDR3 has 13 residues. The CDR3, as DNA: TGTGCCAGCAGCTTTACTAGCAGGAATGAGCAGTTCTTC. Translation: CASSFTSRNEQFF.

The sample holds many counts of this clonotype. The genes are TRBV28 and TRBJ2-7, with 7 nucleotides matching TRBD2. V shed 6 bases and J 0 bases; nucleotides not matched to a gene: 5. Germline-derived CDR1 and CDR2 are MDHEN and SYDVKM. The CDR3 is 14 residues long. CDR3 in amino acids: CASSRTSVSYEQYF. The CDR3 DNA follows: TGTGCCAGCAGCCGAACTAGCGTCTCCTACGAGCAGTACTTC.

This clonotype was picked up a small number of times. The J gene is TRBJ2-3, the V gene TRBV20-1, with TRBD2 matching 14 bases. The CDR3 has 16 amino acids. CDR1 and CDR2 from the germline V gene are DFQATT and SNEGSKA (reference sequence). The J segment lost 5 bases and the V segment lost 3 bases, leaving 7 bases of the junction unmatched. The CDR3, as DNA: TGCAGTGCTAGCGATACAGGACTAGCGGGAGGAGATACGCAGTATTTT. Translated, it gives CSASDTGLAGGDTQYF.

This clonotype was counted ten times or more. V usage is TRBV12-3 or TRBV12-4 and J usage is TRBJ2-3, with 11 bases aligning to TRBD2. The length of the CDR3 is 16 residues. The junction had 5 bases not matched to a gene; V was cut back by 6 bases and J by 0 bases. CDR3 protein: CASRKTSGASTDTQYF. The DNA for the CDR3 is TGTGCCAGCAGGAAGACTAGCGGGGCCAGCACAGATACGCAGTATTTT.

This chain uses TRBV7-9 with TRBJ2-7; 10 nucleotides agree with TRBD2. The V segment lost 5 bases and the J segment 6 bases; nucleotides outside the gene matches: 7. CDR1 is SEHNR, CDR2 FQNEAQ, per germline (reference sequence). This CDR3 spans 14 amino acids. The CDR3 sequence is CASSPSGRLVEQYF. The CDR3 coding sequence is TGTGCCAGCAGCCCTAGCGGGAGACTTGTCGAGCAGTACTTC.

The rearrangement links TRBV6-1 to TRBJ1-2, with a weak D call TRBD1 (6 bases). The V end was cut by 6 bases, the J end by 4 bases, with 12 bases between. The length of the CDR3 is 13 residues. The germline V gene encodes CDR1 MNHNS and CDR2 SASEGT. This chain's CDR3 is CASRYQGFYGYTF. In nucleotides, the CDR3 is TGTGCCAGCAGATATCAGGGGTTCTATGGCTACACCTTC.

This clonotype was found a few times. The chain recombines TRBV29-1 with TRBJ2-1; 8 bases agree with TRBD2. Germline loops: CDR1 SQVTM, CDR2 ANQGSEA. V dropped 7 bases and J dropped 10; count of bases not matched to a gene: 12. The CDR3 spans 13 residues. The CDR3 DNA follows: TGCAGCGCCAAACCGGGACTAGTCGCGGAGCAGTTCTTC. It specifies CSAKPGLVAEQFF.

This clonotype has at least ten counts. This chain connects TRBV12-3 or TRBV12-4 to TRBJ1-5; no definite D call. This CDR3 spans 14 amino acids. V lost 2 bases, J lost 3 bases, and 8 bases lay in between. The CDR3, as DNA: TGTGCCAGCAGTTTATTTGGGGACAATCAGCCCCAGCATTTT. The encoded protein is CASSLFGDNQPQHF.

This clonotype was detected many times. The chain joins TRBV20-1 to TRBJ1-4, with D possibly matching TRBD1 (6 bases). This CDR3 comprises 13 residues. Trimming took off 6 bases at V and 5 bases at J, with 13 bases between the two ends. Germline V gives CDR1 DFQATT, CDR2 SNEGSKA (reference sequence). The CDR3 region has the DNA TGCAGTGCAGAGACAGGCCTAAATGAAAAACTGTTTTTT. Its protein is CSAETGLNEKLFF.

This clonotype has at least ten counts. The chain links TRBV28 to TRBJ2-1; the D gene could be TRBD1 or TRBD2 (5 bases each). The length of the CDR3 is 8 residues. Germline lookup yields CDR1 MDHEN and CDR2 SYDVKM. Deletions cut 10 bases from V and 12 bases from J, with 7 bases between. CDR3 in amino acids: CATGPQFF. As DNA, the CDR3 is TGTGCCACGGGGCCGCAGTTCTTC.

This sequence joins TRBV27 and TRBJ1-2; D ambiguous. The CDR3 is 16 residues long. The V end lost 4 bases, the J end lost 0 bases, and 15 bases lay between the germline ends. Per germline, CDR1 MNHEY and CDR2 SMNVEV (reference sequence). CDR3 in DNA: TGTGCCAGCAGTTCCACGATGATACAGCCTAACTATGGCTACACCTTC. Its translation is CASSSTMIQPNYGYTF.

On this clonotype itself: This clone may be a read error of a much larger clone one base away. CDR3: CASSMIPPVRGYTF. Written as DNA, the CDR3 is TGTGCCAGTAGTATGATACCGCCCGTGCGGGGCTACACCTTC. J is TRBJ1-2 and V is TRBV19; D is uncertain. This CDR3 has 14 residues. Germline V gene lookup returns CDR1 LNHDA and CDR2 SQIVND (reference sequence). V lost 3 bases, J lost 8 bases, and 16 bases lay in between.

This clonotype was counted between two and nine times. The rearrangement links TRBV2 to TRBJ1-5, with D hard to call. V lost 4 bases, J lost 3 bases, and 10 bases lay in between. Germline V CDR1 and CDR2: SNHLY, FYNNEI. The CDR3 is 14 residues long. The CDR3 region is CASSAFGPNQPQHF. For the CDR3, the DNA is TGTGCCAGCAGTGCTTTCGGGCCCAATCAGCCCCAGCATTTT.

This clonotype was seen ten or more times. CDR3 sequence: CASSISFFTDTQYF. CDR3 nucleotides: TGTGCCAGTAGTATAAGTTTCTTCACAGATACGCAGTATTTT. The chain couples TRBV19 to TRBJ2-3, with D hard to call. The CDR3 extends over 14 amino acids. Germline loops: CDR1 LNHDA, CDR2 SQIVND (reference sequence). V was cut by 2 bases and J by 2 bases, with 8 bases left in between. Based on the CDR3 plus reference TRBV19 and TRBJ2-3, the full variable domain is DGGITQSPKYLFRKEGQNVTLSCEQNLNHDAMYWYRQDPGQGLRLIYYSQIVNDFQKGDIAEGYSVSREKKESFPLTVTSAQKNPTAFYLCASSISFFTDTQYFGPGTRLTVL.

This clonotype came up many times. The chain employs TRBV2 and TRBJ2-1; 8 nucleotides match TRBD2. After removal of 4 bases from V and 10 bases from J, the junction contained 12 bases not matched to a gene. The CDR3 runs 15 residues. Germline assignment: CDR1 SNHLY and CDR2 FYNNEI. CDR3 coding DNA: TGTGCCAGCAGTGGAAGAGTAGCGGGGACGTCGGAGCAGTTCTTC. Its protein is CASSGRVAGTSEQFF.

This clonotype was recorded many times. The V call is TRBV6-5, the J call TRBJ2-7, with a possible D match to TRBD1 (5 bases). The CDR3 has 15 amino acids. Germline CDR1 is MNHEY and CDR2 is SVGAGI. Trimming took off 5 bases at V and 5 bases at J, with 19 bases between the two ends. The DNA of the CDR3 is TGTGCCAGCAGTGCTGACAGATGGTTAAACGACGAGCAGTACTTC. It translates to CASSADRWLNDEQYF.

This clonotype was picked up many times. In nucleotides, the CDR3 is TGTGCCAGCAGTTCGGGGCCCTACCTGTTCTTC. Translating it yields CASSSGPYLFF. This rearrangement joins TRBV28 to TRBJ2-1, with D perhaps TRBD1 or TRBD2 (5 bases each). Germline V gene lookup returns CDR1 MDHEN and CDR2 SYDVKM. Between the trimmed V and J ends, which lost 4 bases and 15 bases, there was a span of 13 bases. The CDR3 loop spans 11 amino acids.

This clonotype was picked up many times. The chain employs TRBV20-1 and TRBJ1-4, with 9 bases lining up with TRBD1. Losses at the gene ends were 7 bases for V and 4 bases for J; bases not matched to a gene: 7. Germline values: CDR1 DFQATT, CDR2 SNEGSKA (reference sequence). The CDR3 loop spans 14 amino acids. CDR3 region: CSVPEGQGNEKLFF. The CDR3 DNA reads TGCAGTGTGCCGGAGGGACAGGGTAATGAAAAACTGTTTTTT.

This clonotype was observed many times. The junction differs from germline at one of its ends, possibly a read error. CDR3 region: CASSLAGVTNTQYF. The DNA of the CDR3 is TGTGCCAGCAGCTTAGCGGGGGTCACAAATACGCAGTATTTT. This chain connects TRBV7-9 to TRBJ2-3, with D perhaps being TRBD1 or TRBD2 (5 bases each). CDR1 is SEHNR and CDR2 is FQNEAQ in the germline V gene (reference sequence). CDR3 length equals 14 residues.

The chain has TRBV24-1 and TRBJ2-1, with 12 bases aligning to TRBD2. The CDR3 sequence is 18 residues long. V was pared by 9 bases and J by 4 bases, with 15 bases of the junction left unmatched. In germline, CDR1 is KGHDR, CDR2 SFDVKD. The CDR3 coding sequence is TGTGCCACCTCGACTAGCGGGAGTACGGGCAAATATTACAATGAGCAGTTCTTC. Amino acid sequence: CATSTSGSTGKYYNEQFF.